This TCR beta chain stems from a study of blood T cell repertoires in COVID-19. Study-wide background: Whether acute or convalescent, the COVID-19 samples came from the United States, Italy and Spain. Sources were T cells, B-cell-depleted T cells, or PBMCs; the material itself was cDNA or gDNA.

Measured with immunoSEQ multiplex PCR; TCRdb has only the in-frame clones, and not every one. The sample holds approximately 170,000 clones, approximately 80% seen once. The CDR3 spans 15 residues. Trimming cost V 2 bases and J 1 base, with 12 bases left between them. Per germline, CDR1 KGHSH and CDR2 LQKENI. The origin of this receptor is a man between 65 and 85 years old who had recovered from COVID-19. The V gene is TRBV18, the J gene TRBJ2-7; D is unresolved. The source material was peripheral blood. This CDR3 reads CASSPNNQRSYEQYF. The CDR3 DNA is TGTGCCAGCTCACCAAACAACCAAAGATCCTACGAGCAGTACTTC.